This record covers a single T cell receptor (beta chain). The CDR3 covers 14 residues. CDR1 MNHNY and CDR2 SVGAGI come from the germline V gene (reference sequence). V was clipped by 2 bases and J by 1 base, with 9 bases between them. One entry per CDR3 protein results from TCRdb running MiXCR on the multiplex PCR reads. The sample lists 30,000 to 40,000 distinct CDR3 sequences; just over 35% were seen once. This entry is derived from a study of breast tumors, draining lymph nodes, adjacent tissues. Sequenced: breast tumor tissue. The genes are TRBV6-6 and TRBJ2-7, with D perhaps TRBD1 (6 bases). This sequence originates from a female donor with breast cancer. Some clones in this sample may be carry-over from other donors' samples. The chain's CDR3 is CASSYQGPSYEQYF. CDR3 nucleotides: TGTGCCAGCAGTTACCAGGGGCCATCCTACGAGCAGTACTTC.